The present TCR beta chain was sequenced within a study of cytomegalovirus exposure and HLA in healthy donors. Libraries were prepared by immunoSEQ multiplex PCR; TCRdb keeps only in-frame clonotypes and omits some of them. Of more than 85,000 clones listed, 85% to 95% are singletons. With 3 bases clipped from V and 8 bases from J, the junction kept 7 bases outside the gene matches. This CDR3 contains 15 residues. Germline CDR1 reads LNHNV; CDR2 reads YYDKDF (reference sequence). The sequenced sample consisted of PBMCs. The sequence was obtained from a woman between 18 and 29 years old in good health and CMV-seronegative. The chain employs TRBV15 and TRBJ1-6; the match to TRBD1 covers 7 bases. In DNA, the CDR3 is TGTGCCACCAGCAGTCGACAGGGTTTGGATTCACCCCTCCACTTT. Amino acids: CATSSRQGLDSPLHF.